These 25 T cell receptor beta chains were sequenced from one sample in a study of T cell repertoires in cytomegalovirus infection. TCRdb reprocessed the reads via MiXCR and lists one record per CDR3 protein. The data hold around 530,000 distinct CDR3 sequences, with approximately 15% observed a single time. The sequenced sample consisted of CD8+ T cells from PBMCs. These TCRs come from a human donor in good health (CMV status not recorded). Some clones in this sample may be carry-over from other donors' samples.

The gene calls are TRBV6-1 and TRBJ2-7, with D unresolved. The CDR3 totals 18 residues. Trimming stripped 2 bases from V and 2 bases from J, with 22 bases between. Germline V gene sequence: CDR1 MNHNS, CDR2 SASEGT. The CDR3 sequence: CASSEREVTAAGAYEQYF. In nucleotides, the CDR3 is TGTGCCAGCAGTGAAAGAGAGGTCACCGCAGCTGGGGCCTACGAGCAGTACTTC.

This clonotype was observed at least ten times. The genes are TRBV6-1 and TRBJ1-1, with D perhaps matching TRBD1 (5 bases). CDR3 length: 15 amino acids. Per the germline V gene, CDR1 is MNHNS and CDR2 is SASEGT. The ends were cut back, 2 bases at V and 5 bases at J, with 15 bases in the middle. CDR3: CASSETTGRRTEAFF. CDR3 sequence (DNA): TGTGCCAGCAGTGAAACCACAGGTCGGAGGACTGAAGCTTTCTTT.

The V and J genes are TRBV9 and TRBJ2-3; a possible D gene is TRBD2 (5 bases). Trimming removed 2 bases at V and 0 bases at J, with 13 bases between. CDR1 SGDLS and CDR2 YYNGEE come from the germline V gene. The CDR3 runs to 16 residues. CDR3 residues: CASSVPAAASTDTQYF. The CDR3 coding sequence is TGTGCCAGCAGCGTTCCTGCAGCGGCTAGCACAGATACGCAGTATTTT.

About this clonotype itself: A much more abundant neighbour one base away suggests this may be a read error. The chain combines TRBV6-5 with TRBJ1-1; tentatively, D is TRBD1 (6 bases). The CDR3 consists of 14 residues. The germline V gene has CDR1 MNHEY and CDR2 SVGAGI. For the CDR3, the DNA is TGTGCCCGCAGCCCAAAGGGGGGTTGGACTGAAGCTTTCTTT. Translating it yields CARSPKGGWTEAFF.

The CDR3 loop is CAIETNGTSGTYEQYF. The CDR3 nucleotides are TGTGCCATCGAAACAAACGGGACTAGCGGGACCTACGAGCAGTACTTC. The chain employs TRBV10-3 and TRBJ2-7; 13 positions match TRBD2. The length of the CDR3 is 16 residues. V shed 8 bases, J shed 2 bases, and the junction held 9 bases outside the gene matches. CDR1 and CDR2 (germline): ENHRY, SYGVKD.

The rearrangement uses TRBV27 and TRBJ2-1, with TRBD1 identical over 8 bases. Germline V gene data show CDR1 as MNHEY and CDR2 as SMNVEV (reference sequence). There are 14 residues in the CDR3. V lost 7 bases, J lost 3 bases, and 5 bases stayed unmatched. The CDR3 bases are TGTGCCAGCACCCCGGGACAGGTCTACAATGAGCAGTTCTTC. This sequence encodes CASTPGQVYNEQFF.

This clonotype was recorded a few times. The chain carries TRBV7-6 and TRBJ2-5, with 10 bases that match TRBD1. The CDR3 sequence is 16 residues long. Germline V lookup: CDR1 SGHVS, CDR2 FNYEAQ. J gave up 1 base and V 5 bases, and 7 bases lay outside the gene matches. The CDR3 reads CASSPPRTGGQETQYF. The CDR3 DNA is TGTGCCAGCAGCCCCCCCCGGACAGGGGGCCAAGAGACCCAGTACTTC.

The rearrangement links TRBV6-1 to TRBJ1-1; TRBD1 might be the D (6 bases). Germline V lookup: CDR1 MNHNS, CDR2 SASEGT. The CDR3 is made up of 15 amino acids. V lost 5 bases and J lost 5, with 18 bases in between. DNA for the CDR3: TGTGCCAGCAGTTCAAGGGGAGGGGGGAAAACTGAAGCTTTCTTT. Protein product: CASSSRGGGKTEAFF.

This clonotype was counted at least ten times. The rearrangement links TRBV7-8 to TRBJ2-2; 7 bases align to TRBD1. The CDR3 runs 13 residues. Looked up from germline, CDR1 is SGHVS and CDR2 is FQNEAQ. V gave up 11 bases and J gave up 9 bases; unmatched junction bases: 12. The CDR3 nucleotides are TGTGCCTCAGGGACAGTGACCTCCTGGGAGCTGTTTTTT. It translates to CASGTVTSWELFF.

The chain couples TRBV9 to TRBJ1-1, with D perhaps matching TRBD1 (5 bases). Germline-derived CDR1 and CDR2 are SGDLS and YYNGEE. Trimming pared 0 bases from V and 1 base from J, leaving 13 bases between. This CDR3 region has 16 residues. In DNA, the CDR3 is TGTGCCAGCAGCGTAGGGCCGGGGCGGTCGAACACTGAAGCTTTCTTT. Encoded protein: CASSVGPGRSNTEAFF.

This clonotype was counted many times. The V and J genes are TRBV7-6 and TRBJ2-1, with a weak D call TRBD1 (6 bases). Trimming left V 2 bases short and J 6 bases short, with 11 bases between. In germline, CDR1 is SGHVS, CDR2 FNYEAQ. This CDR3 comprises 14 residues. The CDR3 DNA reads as TGTGCCAGCAGCTTATTTGCAGGGGTCAATGAGCAGTTCTTC. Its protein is CASSLFAGVNEQFF.

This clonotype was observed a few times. The CDR3 sequence is CSVEEDRPGELFF. The CDR3 coding sequence is TGCAGCGTTGAAGAGGATCGACCCGGGGAGCTGTTTTTT. The rearrangement uses TRBV29-1 and TRBJ2-2; D gene ambiguous. The CDR3 sequence is 13 residues long. The V end was cut by 0 bases, the J end by 6 bases, with 8 bases between. Looked up from germline, CDR1 is SQVTM and CDR2 is ANQGSEA.

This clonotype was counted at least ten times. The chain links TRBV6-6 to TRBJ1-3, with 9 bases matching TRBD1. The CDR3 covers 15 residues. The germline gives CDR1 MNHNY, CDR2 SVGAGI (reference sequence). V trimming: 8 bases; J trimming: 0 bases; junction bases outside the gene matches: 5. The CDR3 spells CASLDRGDSGNTIYF. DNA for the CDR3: TGTGCCAGCTTGGACAGGGGAGACTCTGGAAACACCATATATTTT.

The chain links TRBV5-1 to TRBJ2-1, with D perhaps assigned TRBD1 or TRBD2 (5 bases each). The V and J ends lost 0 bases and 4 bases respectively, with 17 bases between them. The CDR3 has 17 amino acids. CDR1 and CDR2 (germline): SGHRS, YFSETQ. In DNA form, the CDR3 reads TGCGCCAGCAGCTTGGGGGTAGGGAAGAGGGGATACAATGAGCAGTTCTTC. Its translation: CASSLGVGKRGYNEQFF.

The CDR3 here is CASSQQDLYEQYF. CDR3 nucleotides: TGTGCCAGCAGTCAACAGGACCTCTACGAGCAGTACTTC. This chain joins TRBV27 and TRBJ2-7; the D gene is possibly TRBD1 (5 bases). The V gene's germline CDR1 is MNHEY and CDR2 SMNVEV (reference sequence). Trimming left V 5 bases short and J 3 bases short, with 11 bases between. This CDR3 is built from 13 residues.

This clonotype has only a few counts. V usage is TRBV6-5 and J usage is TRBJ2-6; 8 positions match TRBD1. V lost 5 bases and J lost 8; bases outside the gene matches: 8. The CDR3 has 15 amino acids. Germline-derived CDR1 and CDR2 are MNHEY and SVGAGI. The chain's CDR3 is CASSLQGGGPNVLTF. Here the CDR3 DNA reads TGTGCCAGCAGTCTACAGGGGGGAGGCCCCAACGTCCTGACTTTC.

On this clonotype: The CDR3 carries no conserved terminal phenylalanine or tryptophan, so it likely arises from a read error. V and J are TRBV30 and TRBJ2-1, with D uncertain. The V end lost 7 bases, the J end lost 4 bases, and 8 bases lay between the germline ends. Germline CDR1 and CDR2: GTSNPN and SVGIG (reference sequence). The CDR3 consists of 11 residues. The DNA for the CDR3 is TGTGCCTTGCTTAGTTACAATGAGCAGTTCTTA. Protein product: CALLSYNEQFL.

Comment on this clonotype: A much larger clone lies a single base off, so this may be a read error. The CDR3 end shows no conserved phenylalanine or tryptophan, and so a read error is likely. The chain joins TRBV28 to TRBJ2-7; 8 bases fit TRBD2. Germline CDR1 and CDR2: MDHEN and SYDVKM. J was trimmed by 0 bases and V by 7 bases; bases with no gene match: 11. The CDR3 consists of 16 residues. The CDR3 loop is CASTRGVTSDSYEQYL. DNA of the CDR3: TGTGCCAGCACCAGAGGGGTGACTAGCGACTCCTACGAGCAGTACTTA.

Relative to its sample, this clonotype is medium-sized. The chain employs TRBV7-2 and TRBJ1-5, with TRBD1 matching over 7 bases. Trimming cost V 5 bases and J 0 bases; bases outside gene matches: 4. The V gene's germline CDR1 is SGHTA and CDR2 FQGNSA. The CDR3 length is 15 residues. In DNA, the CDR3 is TGTGCCAGCAGCCCCGGGACAGCTAGCAATCAGCCCCAGCATTTT. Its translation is CASSPGTASNQPQHF.

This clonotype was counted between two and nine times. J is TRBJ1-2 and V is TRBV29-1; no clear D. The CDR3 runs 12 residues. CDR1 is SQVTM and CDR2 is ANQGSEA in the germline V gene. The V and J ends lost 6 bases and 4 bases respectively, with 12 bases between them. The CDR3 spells CSVIQKIYGYTF. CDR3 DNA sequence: TGCAGCGTGATCCAGAAAATCTATGGCTACACCTTC.

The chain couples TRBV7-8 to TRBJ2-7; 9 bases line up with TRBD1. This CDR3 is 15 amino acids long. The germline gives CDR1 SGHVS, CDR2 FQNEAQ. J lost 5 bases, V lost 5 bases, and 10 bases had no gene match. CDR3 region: CASSTSGTGFNEQYF. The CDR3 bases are TGTGCCAGCAGCACTTCCGGGACAGGGTTCAACGAGCAGTACTTC.

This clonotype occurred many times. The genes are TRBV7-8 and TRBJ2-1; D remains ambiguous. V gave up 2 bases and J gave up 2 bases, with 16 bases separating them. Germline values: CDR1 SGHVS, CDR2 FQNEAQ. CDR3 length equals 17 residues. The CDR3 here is CASSLPIYRKAYNEQFF. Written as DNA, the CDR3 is TGTGCCAGCAGCTTACCGATTTACCGAAAAGCCTACAATGAGCAGTTCTTC. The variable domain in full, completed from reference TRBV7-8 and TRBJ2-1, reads GAGVSQSPRYKVAKRGQDVALRCDPISGHVSLFWYQQALGQGPEFLTYFQNEAQLDKSGLPSDRFFAERPEGSVSTLKIQRTQQEDSAVYLCASSLPIYRKAYNEQFFGPGTRLTVL.

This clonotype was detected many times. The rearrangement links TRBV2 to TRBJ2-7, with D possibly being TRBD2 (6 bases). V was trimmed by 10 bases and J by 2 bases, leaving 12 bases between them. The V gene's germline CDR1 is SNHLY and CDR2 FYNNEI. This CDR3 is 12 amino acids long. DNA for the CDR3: TGTGCCACAGGGACTGTCACCTACGAGCAGTACTTC. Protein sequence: CATGTVTYEQYF.

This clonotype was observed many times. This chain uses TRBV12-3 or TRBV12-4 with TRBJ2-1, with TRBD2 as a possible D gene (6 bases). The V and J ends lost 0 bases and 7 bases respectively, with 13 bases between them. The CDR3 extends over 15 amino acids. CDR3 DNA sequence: TGTGCCAGCAGTTTAGCGGCGGGGCGAGTAAATGAGCAGTTCTTC. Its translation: CASSLAAGRVNEQFF.

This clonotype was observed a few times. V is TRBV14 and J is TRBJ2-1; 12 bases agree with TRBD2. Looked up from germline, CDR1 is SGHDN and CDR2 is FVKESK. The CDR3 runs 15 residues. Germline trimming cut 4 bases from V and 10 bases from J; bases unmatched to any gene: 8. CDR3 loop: CASSPRLAGVEEQFF. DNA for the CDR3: TGTGCCAGCAGCCCGAGACTAGCGGGAGTGGAGGAGCAGTTCTTC.